What follows is one T cell receptor (beta chain) and its context. The antigen is undetermined. This CDR3 has 13 amino acids. Between the trimmed V and J ends, which lost 4 bases and 2 bases, there was a span of 8 bases. CDR1 is SEHNR and CDR2 is FQNEAQ in the germline V gene (reference sequence). This sample stems from a study of T cell responses to AZD1222 COVID-19 vaccine. General study findings and limits: It should be noted that donors were predominantly white British and more often female, and clonal diversity was possibly underestimated.

Sequencing used immunoSEQ multiplex PCR; TCRdb keeps in-frame clones, though not all of them. The sample lists over 95,000 clones, roughly 90% occurring once. This TCR was recovered from an adult in good health. Source: peripheral blood, taken on day 0 of AZD1222 vaccination. The chain combines TRBV7-9 with TRBJ1-1, with unresolved D. The CDR3 here is CASSWRGNTEAFF. CDR3 in DNA: TGTGCCAGCAGCTGGCGGGGAAACACTGAAGCTTTCTTT.